Sequencing of this T cell receptor (beta chain) was carried out in a study of regulatory T cells in long-lasting Graves disease (dated by TCRdb to the early 2020s). A note on the overall study: Antithyroid drugs had been taken for less than 3 months by newly diagnosed Graves' disease patients. TCR sequencing covered around 13 persistent and 20 newly diagnosed Graves' disease patients, around 35 samples in total. The study was registered as a clinical trial and conducted in China. This study used TCR sequencing and RNA sequencing of peripheral blood to compare persistent Graves' disease patients against newly diagnosed Graves' disease patients. Summary of the overall study and its limitations: Persistent patients shared more public clonotypes among themselves (fewer than 3,000) than newly diagnosed patients did (over 950). The study examined only peripheral blood because the primary lesion, thyroid tissue, could not be accessed. Only the TCR beta chain was sequenced and analyzed. The authors noted that the small sample size was a limitation that may lower accuracy. Persistent Graves' disease patients showed lower TCR Shannon entropy and fewer highly expanded clones than newly diagnosed patients, suggesting clonal expansion. TRBV28, TRBJ1-2 and TRBJ2-5 were preferentially used in persistent disease, while TRBV20-1 and TRBJ2-1 were favored in newly diagnosed disease.

Preparation of the library involved multiplex PCR. Sequenced on an Illumina HiSeq 4000. TCR beta libraries were built with iRepertoire HTBI primers and Arm-PCR amplification of CDR3 regions. Gel purification was performed on PCR products prior to sequencing. The paper's data handling went like this. A total of some 60 TRBV and 14 TRBJ segments were identified across samples and were used for gene usage analysis of CDR3 amino acid clonotypes. COPE and FqMerger were used to merge filtered high-quality paired reads into contigs. Contigs were aligned with BLAST to IMGT TRBV, TRBD and TRBJ reference genes, and CDR3 was defined per IMGT. Any clonotype with a frequency above 0.1% was classified as a highly expanded clone. Shannon entropy was used to measure repertoire diversity, and the Gini coefficient was used to measure V-J evenness. A clonotype found in more than one individual was treated as public. TCRdb ran its own pipeline on the public reads, namely fastp trimming at Q25 and MiXCR clone calling, and kept in-frame beta chains. Every distinct CDR3 protein forms one entry, paired with its most common genes and DNA. These V and J calls rely on TCRdb rather than the paper's analysis. This sample gives about 470,000 distinct CDR3 sequences in total; 15% to 20% of them show up just once. In total, the top ten clones hold 12% of the sample.

The CDR3 sequence holds 15 residues, the cysteine and phenylalanine included. Here the CDR3 DNA is all that survives: 45 bases in frame from base 1. The germline V and J ends show losses of 5 bases and 4 bases respectively, and no gene match explains 9 bases of the junction. Taken from the germline V gene, the CDR1 and CDR2 loops are MNHNS and SASEGT. About this clonotype: Its antigen has not been determined. Per-base quality was not reported, and no clone a single base away is much larger than it.

The label giving this sample's time point can be read as: newly diagnosed GD, antithyroid drugs for less than 3 months. RNA was extracted from PBMCs in TRIzol for both TCR sequencing and RNA sequencing. Graves' disease was diagnosed according to American Thyroid Association guidelines. The patients came from an endocrinology department in Xi'an, China. From each patient, around 9.3 milliliters of peripheral blood was collected into an EDTA anticoagulant tube. Ficoll Paque Plus density gradient separation was used to isolate PBMCs, and no additional T cell sorting was done. RNA quality was checked with an Agilent 2100 Bioanalyzer and agarose gel, and concentration with a NanoDrop 2000. The same specimen was also included in a second study, on T cells in Graves' hyperthyroidism and ophthalmopathy. The second study reports: Graves' hyperthyroidism was defined as stable when no progression to ophthalmopathy occurred over 18 months of follow-up. Hyperthyroidism patients were newly diagnosed, with disease duration under 2 months, and aged 18 to 65 years. Exclusion was applied to patients with uncontrolled infections, other autoimmune diseases, pregnancy or lactation. Diagnoses relied on clinical symptoms, serum thyroxine and TRAb, thyroid ultrasound and orbital computed tomography. The TCR CDR3 was subjected to a first round of RT-PCR using the HTBI primer set and the Qiagen OneStep RT-PCR kit. Most expanded thyroid clonotypes (frequency above 0.001) were also detected in blood, a finding suggesting that blood repertoires may reflect thyroid immune responses. Ophthalmopathy was separated from stable hyperthyroidism by a 13 V-J signature model, with about 86% sensitivity and roughly 81% specificity obtained in cross-validation and 80%/75% obtained in testing. During validation, the model predicted progression to ophthalmopathy a median of roughly 7.1 months ahead of onset, with more than 60% sensitivity and about 72% specificity. A discovery cohort of about a hundred patients, fewer than 50 with Graves' ophthalmopathy and 55 to 60 with stable Graves' hyperthyroidism, was used to find distinguishing TCR V-J signatures. Prospective prediction of ophthalmopathy was tested in an independent validation cohort consisting of roughly 19 hyperthyroidism patients and more than 15 patients who later progressed to ophthalmopathy. The 85 to 100 discovery patients were divided at random into training and test sets in a 7:3 ratio. In addition, the study compared T-cell repertoires in thyroid tissue and in blood from six Graves' hyperthyroidism patients. After blood sampling, hyperthyroidism patients were treated with methimazole at a starting dose of 30 mg daily, and ophthalmopathy patients were treated with high-dose intravenous methylprednisolone. A second multiplex PCR round built the libraries, followed by size selection and purification. Paired-end sequencing of the libraries was performed with 100 bp reads on an Illumina HiSeq2000. Raw data were processed with SOAPnuke, discarding reads with adapters, uncalled bases, mean Phred below 15, or no exact constant-primer or identifier match. High-quality paired reads were merged using COPE v1.2.5, and each unique nucleotide sequence was defined as a clonotype. MiTCR v1.1 was used to align clonotypes to the IMGT TRBV, TRBD and TRBJ reference segments. The analysis was restricted to V-J combinations with a frequency above 0.0001, which together covered 99% to 99.2% of the repertoires. The TCS score was defined as the ratio of F50 (clonal expansion) to E x V (chaos), calculated using BLOSUM62-based TCRdist between CDR3 peptides within each V-J. Welch's t-statistics and random forest reduced just over 500 V-J features to some 14, which were used in a naive Bayes classifier (R e1071). Sample size was not statistically predetermined, and investigators were not blinded to group allocation. The paper reports TCR Vbeta CDR3 sequencing of more than 120 peripheral blood samples: around 45 ophthalmopathy, about 75 hyperthyroidism and approximately 17 progressor patients.

The material sequenced was peripheral blood mononuclear cells (PBMCs), taken at new diagnosis, from a patient treated with antithyroid drugs. The sequence links TRBV6-1 to TRBJ2-7; the central 9 bases match TRBD2. The receptor's source is a man aged 40-49 years with Graves disease. Donor details come from another sample of the same person, matched by shared clones. The CDR3 reads as follows: CASSRTSEPPYEQYF. The DNA sequence is as follows: TGTGCCAGCAGTCGGACTAGCGAGCCACCTTACGAGCAGTACTTC.